The 17 T cell receptor beta chains in this list originate from one sample, sequenced in a study of vaccination effects on CD4 cells after COVID-19. The antigens for these receptors are not known. Sequencing used immunoSEQ multiplex PCR; TCRdb keeps in-frame clones, though not all of them. The sample consists of about 40,000 clones, 66% of them appearing once. Under the ViraFEST assay, PBMC were stimulated with viral peptide pools so that antigen-specific CD4+ T cells expanded. Sequencing was performed afterwards. Having been cultured for less than 13 days, the cells underwent CD4+ T cell isolation. Having tested negative for nucleocapsid antibodies, the vaccine recipients showed no prior SARS-CoV-2 infection. Sequenced here: CD4+ T cells from PBMCs cultured with HCoV-OC43 spike peptides, sampled before COVID-19 vaccination. The subset here: HCoV-OC43 spike overlapping peptide pool stimulation. The source of these receptors is a human donor who received a COVID-19 vaccine.

This chain uses TRBV7-9 with TRBJ1-5; D gene unclear. The ends were cut back, 5 bases at V and 3 bases at J, with 11 bases in the middle. This CDR3 comprises 14 residues. Germline-derived CDR1 and CDR2 are SEHNR and FQNEAQ (reference sequence). Here the CDR3 reads CASSPMDANQPQHF. The CDR3 DNA sequence: TGTGCCAGCAGCCCCATGGACGCCAATCAGCCCCAGCATTTT.

There are a few counts of this clone. The J gene is TRBJ1-5, the V gene TRBV11-2; possibly TRBD1 for D (5 bases). The germline V gene encodes CDR1 SGHAT and CDR2 FQNNGV. This CDR3 has 15 amino acids. V was pared by 5 bases and J by 0 bases, with 11 bases between. DNA for the CDR3: TGTGCCAGCAGCCGGGACGGATATAGCAATCAGCCCCAGCATTTT. Amino acids: CASSRDGYSNQPQHF.

The gene calls are TRBV5-6 and TRBJ1-6, with TRBD1 identical over 10 bases. This CDR3 is 16 amino acids long. The V gene's germline CDR1 is SGHDT and CDR2 YYEEEE. Trimming took 4 bases from V and 10 from J; bases not matched to a gene: 11. Written as DNA, the CDR3 is TGTGCCAGCAGCGTCAATCCGGGACAGGGGACCTCACCCCTCCACTTT. It is translated as CASSVNPGQGTSPLHF.

This clone was counted only a few times. This chain connects TRBV5-1 to TRBJ1-5; D may be TRBD1 (6 bases). Looked up from germline, CDR1 is SGHRS and CDR2 is YFSETQ. The CDR3 sequence is 14 residues long. The germline V and J ends were trimmed by 10 bases and 6 bases, with 20 bases remaining between them. The CDR3 sequence is CAFPAGEEPQPQHF. CDR3 nucleotides: TGCGCCTTTCCGGCAGGGGAGGAACCTCAGCCCCAGCATTTT. Using reference TRBV5-1 and TRBJ1-5 for the parts outside the CDR3, the full variable domain is KAGVTQTPRYLIKTRGQQVTLSCSPISGHRSVSWYQQTPGQGLQFLFEYFSETQRNKGNFPGRFSGRQFSNSRSEMNVSTLELGDSALYLCAFPAGEEPQPQHFGDGTRLSIL.

The chain links TRBV2 to TRBJ2-1, with 12 bases identical to TRBD2. Trimming at V came to 4 bases and at J to 5 bases, leaving 9 bases not matched to a gene. The germline V gene encodes CDR1 SNHLY and CDR2 FYNNEI. The CDR3 has 17 residues. CDR3 nucleotides: TGTGCCAGCAGTGTCGGTCGGCTAGCGGGGGGGAACAATGAGCAGTTCTTC. As protein: CASSVGRLAGGNNEQFF.

CDR3 sequence: CASSPTGTGYGYTF. CDR3 in DNA: TGTGCCAGCAGCCCAACCGGGACAGGCTATGGCTACACCTTC. The rearrangement uses TRBV3-1 (or the pseudogene TRBV3-2) and TRBJ1-2; TRBD1 aligns across 8 bases. CDR1 is LGHDT, CDR2 YNNKEL, per germline (reference sequence). With 4 bases clipped from V and 4 bases from J, the junction kept 5 bases outside the gene matches. The CDR3 is made up of 14 amino acids.

The V gene is TRBV18, the J gene TRBJ2-2, with D unresolved. CDR1 is KGHSH and CDR2 is LQKENI in the germline V gene. V lost 1 base, J lost 0 bases, and 9 bases lay in between. The CDR3 totals 16 residues. This CDR3 reads CASSPRSASNTGELFF. The CDR3, as DNA: TGTGCCAGCTCACCACGTTCGGCTTCGAACACCGGGGAGCTGTTTTTT.

The genes are TRBV4-2 and TRBJ2-7, with D uncertain. The CDR3 length is 16 residues. V was trimmed by 0 bases and J by 2 bases, leaving 14 bases between them. Germline lookup yields CDR1 LGHNA and CDR2 YNFKEQ. As DNA, the CDR3 is TGTGCCAGCAGCCAAGATCTAGTCCCAACTACCTACGAGCAGTACTTC. Translation: CASSQDLVPTTYEQYF.

The V and J genes are TRBV7-9 and TRBJ2-7, with 7 nucleotides matching TRBD1. The germline V gene encodes CDR1 SEHNR and CDR2 FQNEAQ (reference sequence). Germline trimming cut 5 bases from V and 9 bases from J; bases unmatched to any gene: 4. The CDR3 is 11 residues long. CDR3 sequence (DNA): TGTGCCAGCAGCATACAGGGGTGGCAGTACTTC. It specifies CASSIQGWQYF.

The chain couples TRBV9 to TRBJ2-6; TRBD1 matches at 10 bases. V lost 4 bases, J lost 0 bases, and 7 bases stayed unmatched. The CDR3 has 18 residues. In germline, CDR1 is SGDLS, CDR2 YYNGEE. CDR3 bases: TGTGCCAGCAGCAAGACAGGGGGCAGCTACTCTGGGGCCAACGTCCTGACTTTC. Its protein is CASSKTGGSYSGANVLTF.

In DNA, the CDR3 is TGTGCCAGCAGCCGCGGTACAGGTGAAGCTTTCTTT. Translating gives CASSRGTGEAFF. This chain connects TRBV7-9 to TRBJ1-1, with a tentative D call TRBD1 (5 bases). Germline values: CDR1 SEHNR, CDR2 FQNEAQ (reference sequence). Trimming removed 5 bases at V and 7 bases at J, with 11 bases between. The length of the CDR3 is 12 residues.

This clone has a count of ten or more. This chain links TRBV5-1 with TRBJ2-7; TRBD1 matches at 12 bases. CDR3 length: 16 amino acids. V gave up 1 base and J gave up 3 bases; unmatched junction bases: 5. CDR1 and CDR2 from the germline V gene are SGHRS and YFSETQ. The CDR3 DNA reads TGCGCCAGCAGCTTGTGGGGACAGGGGGCTAACTACGAGCAGTACTTC. This encodes CASSLWGQGANYEQYF.

This chain connects TRBV5-1 to TRBJ2-3; D might be TRBD2 (5 bases). CDR1 and CDR2 (germline): SGHRS, YFSETQ. This CDR3 has 11 residues. V lost 5 bases and J 5 bases, leaving 6 bases between the germline ends. In DNA, the CDR3 is TGCGCCAGCAGGGCGGGAGATACGCAGTATTTT. Residues: CASRAGDTQYF.

The chain is built from TRBV5-1 and TRBJ2-1, with TRBD1 matching 7 bases. V shed 6 bases and J 8 bases; nucleotides not matched to a gene: 11. This CDR3 has 14 amino acids. Germline CDR1 and CDR2: SGHRS and YFSETQ. CDR3 sequence (DNA): TGCGCCAGCACCCTTAGGACAGGTCCCCATGAGCAGTTCTTC. It translates to CASTLRTGPHEQFF.

This sequence joins TRBV27 and TRBJ2-3; D is unclear. V lost 4 bases and J 7 bases, leaving 12 bases between the germline ends. The V gene's germline CDR1 is MNHEY and CDR2 SMNVEV (reference sequence). This CDR3 region has 13 residues. The CDR3, as DNA: TGTGCCAGCAGTTCCTCCGTTGGGAATACGCAGTATTTT. Translated: CASSSSVGNTQYF.

The chain carries TRBV6-5 and TRBJ2-7; D gene uncertain. Per germline, CDR1 MNHEY and CDR2 SVGAGI. V lost 6 bases and J lost 2, with 5 bases in between. This CDR3 region has 11 residues. In DNA, the CDR3 is TGTGCCAGCAGCCGGACCTACGAGCAGTACTTC. Amino acids: CASSRTYEQYF.

The V call is TRBV5-5, the J call TRBJ2-7; 7 bases match TRBD1. Unmatched junction bases numbered 17, after V lost 0 bases and J lost 8 bases. Germline CDR1 and CDR2: SGHKS and YYEKEE (reference sequence). CDR3 length: 17 amino acids. CDR3: CASSLGSDRFRASQQYF. For the CDR3, the DNA is TGTGCCAGCAGCTTGGGATCGGACAGGTTTAGAGCGAGTCAGCAGTACTTC.